The sequence of this TCR beta chain was determined in a study of blood T cell repertoires in COVID-19. Study-wide background: The cDNA or gDNA used as material had been derived from T cells, B-cell-depleted T cells, or PBMCs.

From germline, CDR1 is SGHAT and CDR2 FQNNGV. Trimming removed 1 base at V and 7 bases at J, with 8 bases between. The CDR3 contains 14 residues. Under the authors' procedure: Counts of nucleated cells, estimated from reference gene primer amplification, were obtained. Produced via immunoSEQ multiplex PCR; TCRdb's table is partial and in-frame only. The V and J calls and clone size come from that table; D and trimming were worked out from the DNA. The sample contains around 140,000 clones, around 78% of which appear only once. The sequenced sample was peripheral blood. The chain joins TRBV11-2 to TRBJ1-6, with D uncertain. The sequence was obtained from a woman aged 60-75 years with acute or convalescent COVID-19. The CDR3 reads CASSLGQINSPLHF. In DNA form, the CDR3 reads TGTGCCAGCAGCTTAGGTCAGATAAATTCACCCCTCCACTTT.